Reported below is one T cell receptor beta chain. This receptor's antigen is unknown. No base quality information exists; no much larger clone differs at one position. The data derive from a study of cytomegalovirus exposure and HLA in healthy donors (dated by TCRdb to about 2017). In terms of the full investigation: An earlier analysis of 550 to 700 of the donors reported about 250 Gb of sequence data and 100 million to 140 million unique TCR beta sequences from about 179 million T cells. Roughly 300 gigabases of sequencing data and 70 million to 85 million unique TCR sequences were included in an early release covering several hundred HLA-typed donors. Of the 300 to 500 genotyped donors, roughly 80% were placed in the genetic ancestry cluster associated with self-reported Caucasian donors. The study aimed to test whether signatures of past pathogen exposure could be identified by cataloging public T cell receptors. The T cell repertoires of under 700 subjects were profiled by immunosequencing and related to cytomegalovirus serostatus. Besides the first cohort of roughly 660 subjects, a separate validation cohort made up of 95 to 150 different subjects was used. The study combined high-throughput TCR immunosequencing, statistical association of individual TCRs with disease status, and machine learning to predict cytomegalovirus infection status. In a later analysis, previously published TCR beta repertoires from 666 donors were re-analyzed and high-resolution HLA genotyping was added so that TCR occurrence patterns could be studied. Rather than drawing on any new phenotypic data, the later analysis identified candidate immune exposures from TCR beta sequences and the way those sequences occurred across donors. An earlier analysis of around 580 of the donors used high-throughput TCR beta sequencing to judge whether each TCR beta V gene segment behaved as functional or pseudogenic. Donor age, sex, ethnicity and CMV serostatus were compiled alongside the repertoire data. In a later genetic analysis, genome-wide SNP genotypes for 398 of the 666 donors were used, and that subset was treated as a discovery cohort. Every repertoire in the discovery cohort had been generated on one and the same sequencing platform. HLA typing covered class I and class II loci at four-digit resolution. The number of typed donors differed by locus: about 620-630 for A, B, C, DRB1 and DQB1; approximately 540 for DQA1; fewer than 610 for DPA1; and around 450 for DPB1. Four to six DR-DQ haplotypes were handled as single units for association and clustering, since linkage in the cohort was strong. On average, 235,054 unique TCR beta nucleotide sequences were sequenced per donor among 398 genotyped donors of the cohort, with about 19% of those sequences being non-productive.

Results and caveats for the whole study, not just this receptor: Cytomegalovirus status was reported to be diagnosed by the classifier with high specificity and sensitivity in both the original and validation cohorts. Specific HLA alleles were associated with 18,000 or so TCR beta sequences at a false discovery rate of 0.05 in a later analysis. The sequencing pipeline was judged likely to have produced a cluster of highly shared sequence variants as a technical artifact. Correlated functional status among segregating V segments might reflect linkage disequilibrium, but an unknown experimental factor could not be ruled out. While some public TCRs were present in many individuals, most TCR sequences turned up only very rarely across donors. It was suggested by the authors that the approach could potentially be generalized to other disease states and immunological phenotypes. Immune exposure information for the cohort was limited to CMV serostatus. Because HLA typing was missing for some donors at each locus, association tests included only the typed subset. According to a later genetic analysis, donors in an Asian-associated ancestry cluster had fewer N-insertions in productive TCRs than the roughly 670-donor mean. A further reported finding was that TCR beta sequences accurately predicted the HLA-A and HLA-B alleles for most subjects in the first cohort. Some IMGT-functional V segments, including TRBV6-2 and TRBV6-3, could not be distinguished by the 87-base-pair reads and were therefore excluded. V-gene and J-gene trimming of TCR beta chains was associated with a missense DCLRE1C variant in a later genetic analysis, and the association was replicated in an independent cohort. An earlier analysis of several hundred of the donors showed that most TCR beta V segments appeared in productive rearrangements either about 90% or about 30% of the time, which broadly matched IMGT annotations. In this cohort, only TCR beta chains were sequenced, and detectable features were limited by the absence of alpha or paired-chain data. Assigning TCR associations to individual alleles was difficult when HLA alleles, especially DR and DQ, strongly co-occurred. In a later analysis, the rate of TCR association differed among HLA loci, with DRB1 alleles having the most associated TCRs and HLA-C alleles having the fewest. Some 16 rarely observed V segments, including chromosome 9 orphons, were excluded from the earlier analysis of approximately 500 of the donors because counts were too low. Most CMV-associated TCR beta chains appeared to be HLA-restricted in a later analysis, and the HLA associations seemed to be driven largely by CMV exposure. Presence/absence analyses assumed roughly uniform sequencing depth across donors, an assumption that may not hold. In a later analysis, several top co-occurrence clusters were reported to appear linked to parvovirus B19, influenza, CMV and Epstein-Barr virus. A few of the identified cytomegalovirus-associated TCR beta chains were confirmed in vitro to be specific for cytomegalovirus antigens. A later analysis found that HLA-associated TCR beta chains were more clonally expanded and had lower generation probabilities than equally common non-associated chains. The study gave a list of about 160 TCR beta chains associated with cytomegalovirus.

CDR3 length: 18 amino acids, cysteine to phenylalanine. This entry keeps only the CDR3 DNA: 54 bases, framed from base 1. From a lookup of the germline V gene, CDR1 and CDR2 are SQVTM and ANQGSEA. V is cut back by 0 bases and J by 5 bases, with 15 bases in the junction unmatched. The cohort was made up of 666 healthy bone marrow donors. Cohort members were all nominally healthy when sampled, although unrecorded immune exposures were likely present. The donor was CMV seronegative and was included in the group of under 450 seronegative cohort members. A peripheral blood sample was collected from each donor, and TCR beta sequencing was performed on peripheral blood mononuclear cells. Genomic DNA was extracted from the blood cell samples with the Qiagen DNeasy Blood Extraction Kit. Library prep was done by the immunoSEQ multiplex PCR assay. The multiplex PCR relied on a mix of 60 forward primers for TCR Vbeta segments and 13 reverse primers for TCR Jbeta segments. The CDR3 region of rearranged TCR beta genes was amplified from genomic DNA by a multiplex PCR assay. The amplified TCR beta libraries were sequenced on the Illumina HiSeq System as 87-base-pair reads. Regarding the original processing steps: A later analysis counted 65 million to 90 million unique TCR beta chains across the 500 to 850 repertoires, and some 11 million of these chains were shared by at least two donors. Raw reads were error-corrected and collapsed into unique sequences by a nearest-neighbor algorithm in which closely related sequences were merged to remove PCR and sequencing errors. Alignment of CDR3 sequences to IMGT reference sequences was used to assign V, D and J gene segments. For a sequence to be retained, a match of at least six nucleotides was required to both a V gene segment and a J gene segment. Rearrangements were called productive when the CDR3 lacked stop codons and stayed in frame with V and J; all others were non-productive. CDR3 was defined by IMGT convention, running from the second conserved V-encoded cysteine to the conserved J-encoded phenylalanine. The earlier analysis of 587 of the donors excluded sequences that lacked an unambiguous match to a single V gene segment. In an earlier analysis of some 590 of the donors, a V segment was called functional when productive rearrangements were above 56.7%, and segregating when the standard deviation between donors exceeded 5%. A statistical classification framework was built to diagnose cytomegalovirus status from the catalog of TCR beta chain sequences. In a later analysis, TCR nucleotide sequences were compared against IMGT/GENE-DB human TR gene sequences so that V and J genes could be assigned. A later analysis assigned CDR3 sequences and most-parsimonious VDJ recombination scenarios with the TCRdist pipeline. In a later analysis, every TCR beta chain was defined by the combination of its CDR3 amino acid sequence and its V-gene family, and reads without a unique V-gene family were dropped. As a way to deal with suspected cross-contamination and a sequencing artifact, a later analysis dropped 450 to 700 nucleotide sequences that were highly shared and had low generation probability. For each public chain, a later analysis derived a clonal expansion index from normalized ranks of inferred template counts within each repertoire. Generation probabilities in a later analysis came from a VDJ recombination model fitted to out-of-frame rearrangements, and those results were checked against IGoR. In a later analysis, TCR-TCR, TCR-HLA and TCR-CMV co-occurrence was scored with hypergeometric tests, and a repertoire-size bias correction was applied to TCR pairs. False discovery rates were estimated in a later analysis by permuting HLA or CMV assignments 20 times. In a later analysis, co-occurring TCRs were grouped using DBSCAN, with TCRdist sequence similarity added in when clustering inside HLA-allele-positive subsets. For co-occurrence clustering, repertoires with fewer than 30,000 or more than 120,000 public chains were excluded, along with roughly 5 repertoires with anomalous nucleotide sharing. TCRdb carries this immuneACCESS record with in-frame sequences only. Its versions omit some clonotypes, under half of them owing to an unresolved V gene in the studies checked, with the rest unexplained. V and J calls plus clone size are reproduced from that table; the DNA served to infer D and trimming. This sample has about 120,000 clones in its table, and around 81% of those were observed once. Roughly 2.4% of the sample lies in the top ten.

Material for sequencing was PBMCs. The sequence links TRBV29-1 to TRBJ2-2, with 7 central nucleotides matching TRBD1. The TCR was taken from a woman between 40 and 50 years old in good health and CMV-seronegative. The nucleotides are TGCAGCGTTGAAGATGGAGCCAGGGGGACCCCTGAGACCGGGGAGCTGTTTTTT. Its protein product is CSVEDGARGTPETGELFF.